This TCR beta chain was found in a study of blood T cell repertoires in COVID-19. Overall study context: Researchers got acute and convalescent COVID-19 samples from the United States, Italy and Spain. PBMCs, B-cell-depleted T cells, or T cells were the source of the cDNA or gDNA that made up the material.

Original data processing: Estimated nucleated cell counts came from reference gene primer amplification. The table came from immunoSEQ multiplex PCR; TCRdb's copy has only in-frame clones and leaves some out. The V and J calls and clone size come from that table; D and trimming were worked out from the DNA. Of 300,000 or so clones listed, about nine tenths are singletons. CDR3 length equals 16 residues. CDR1 is LGHNA and CDR2 is YNFKEQ in the germline V gene. V was cut by 4 bases and J by 6 bases, with 19 bases left in between. The V gene is TRBV4-2, the J gene TRBJ1-5; possibly TRBD1 for D (6 bases). Specimen: peripheral blood. The sequence was collected from a woman aged 40 to 49 with acute or convalescent COVID-19. CDR3 DNA: TGTGCCAGCAGCCCGCAAAGCAGGGGCTGGGGTCAGCCCCAGCATTTT. It translates to CASSPQSRGWGQPQHF.